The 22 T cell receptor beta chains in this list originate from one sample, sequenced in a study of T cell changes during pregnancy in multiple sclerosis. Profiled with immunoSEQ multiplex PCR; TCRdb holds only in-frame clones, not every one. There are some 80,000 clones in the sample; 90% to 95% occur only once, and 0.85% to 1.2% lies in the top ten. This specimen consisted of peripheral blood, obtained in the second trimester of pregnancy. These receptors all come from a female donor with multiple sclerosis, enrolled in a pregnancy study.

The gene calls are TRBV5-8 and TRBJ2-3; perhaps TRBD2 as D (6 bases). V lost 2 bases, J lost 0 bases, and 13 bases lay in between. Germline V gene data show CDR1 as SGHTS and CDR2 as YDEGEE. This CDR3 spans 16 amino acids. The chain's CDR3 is CASSFRLAPSTDTQYF. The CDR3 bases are TGTGCCAGCAGCTTCAGGCTAGCGCCTAGCACAGATACGCAGTATTTT. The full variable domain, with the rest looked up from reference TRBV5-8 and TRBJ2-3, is EAGVTQSPTHLIKTRGQQATLRCSPISGHTSVYWYQQALGLGLQFLLWYDEGEERNRGNFPPRFSGRQFPNYSSELNVNALELEDSALYLCASSFRLAPSTDTQYFGPGTRLTVL.

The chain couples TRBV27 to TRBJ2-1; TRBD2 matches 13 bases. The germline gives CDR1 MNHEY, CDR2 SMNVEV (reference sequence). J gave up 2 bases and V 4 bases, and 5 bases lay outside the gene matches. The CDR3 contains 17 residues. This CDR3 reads CASSSGLAGVTYNEQFF. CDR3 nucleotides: TGTGCCAGCAGTTCCGGACTAGCGGGAGTAACCTACAATGAGCAGTTCTTC.

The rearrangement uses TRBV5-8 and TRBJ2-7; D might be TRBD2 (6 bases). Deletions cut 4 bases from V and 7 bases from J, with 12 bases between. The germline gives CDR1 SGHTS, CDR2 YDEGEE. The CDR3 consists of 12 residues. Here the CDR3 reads CASSRRGTEQYF. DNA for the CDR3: TGTGCCAGCAGCCGACGGGGGACTGAGCAGTACTTC.

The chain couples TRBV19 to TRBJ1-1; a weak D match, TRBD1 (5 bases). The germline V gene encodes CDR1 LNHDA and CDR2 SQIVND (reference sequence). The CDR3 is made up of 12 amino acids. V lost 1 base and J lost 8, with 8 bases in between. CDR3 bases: TGTGCCAGTAGTATAGGGAACAGGGAAGCTTTCTTT. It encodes CASSIGNREAFF.

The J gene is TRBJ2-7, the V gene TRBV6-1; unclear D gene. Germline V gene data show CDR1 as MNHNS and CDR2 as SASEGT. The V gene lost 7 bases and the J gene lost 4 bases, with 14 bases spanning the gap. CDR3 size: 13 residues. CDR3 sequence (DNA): TGTGCCAGCACCGGCACAGAACCGTACGAGCAGTACTTC. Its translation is CASTGTEPYEQYF.

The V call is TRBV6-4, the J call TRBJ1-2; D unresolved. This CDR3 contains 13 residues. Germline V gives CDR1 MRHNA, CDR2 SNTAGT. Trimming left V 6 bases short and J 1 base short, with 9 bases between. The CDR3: CASSPGVNYGYTF. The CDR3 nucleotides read TGTGCCAGCAGCCCAGGTGTTAACTATGGCTACACCTTC.

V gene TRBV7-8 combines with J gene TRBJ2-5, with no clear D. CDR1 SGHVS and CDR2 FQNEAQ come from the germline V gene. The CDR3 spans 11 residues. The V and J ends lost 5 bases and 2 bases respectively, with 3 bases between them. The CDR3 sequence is CASSVQETQYF. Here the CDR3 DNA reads TGTGCCAGCAGCGTACAAGAGACCCAGTACTTC. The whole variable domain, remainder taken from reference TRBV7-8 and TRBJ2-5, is GAGVSQSPRYKVAKRGQDVALRCDPISGHVSLFWYQQALGQGPEFLTYFQNEAQLDKSGLPSDRFFAERPEGSVSTLKIQRTQQEDSAVYLCASSVQETQYFGPGTRLLVL.

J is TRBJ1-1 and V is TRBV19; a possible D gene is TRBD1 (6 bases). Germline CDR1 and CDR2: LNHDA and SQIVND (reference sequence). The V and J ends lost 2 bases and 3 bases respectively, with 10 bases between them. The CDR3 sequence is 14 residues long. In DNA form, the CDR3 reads TGTGCCAGTAGTATAACAGGGACGGACACTGAAGCTTTCTTT. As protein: CASSITGTDTEAFF.

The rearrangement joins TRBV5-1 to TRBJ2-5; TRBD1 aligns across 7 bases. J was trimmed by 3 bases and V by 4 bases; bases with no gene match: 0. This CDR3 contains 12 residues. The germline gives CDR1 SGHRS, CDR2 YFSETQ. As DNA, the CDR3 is TGCGCCAGCAGCGGGACAGAAGAGACCCAGTACTTC. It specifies CASSGTEETQYF.

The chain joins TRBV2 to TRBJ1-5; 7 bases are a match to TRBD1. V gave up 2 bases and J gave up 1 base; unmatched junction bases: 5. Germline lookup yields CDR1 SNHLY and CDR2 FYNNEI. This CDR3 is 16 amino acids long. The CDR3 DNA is TGTGCCAGCAGTGAACTAGGGGGCGTGAGCAATCAGCCCCAGCATTTT. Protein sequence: CASSELGGVSNQPQHF.

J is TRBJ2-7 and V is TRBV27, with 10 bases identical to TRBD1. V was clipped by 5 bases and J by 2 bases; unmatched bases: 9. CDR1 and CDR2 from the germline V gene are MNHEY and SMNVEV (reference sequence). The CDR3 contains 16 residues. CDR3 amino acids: CASSLIDGTGAYEQYF. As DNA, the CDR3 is TGTGCCAGCAGTCTTATCGACGGGACAGGGGCCTACGAGCAGTACTTC.

In nucleotides, the CDR3 is TGCGCCAGCAGCTTTCTAGGGGCGGGGGTCTACAATGAGCAGTTCTTC. This sequence encodes CASSFLGAGVYNEQFF. The chain links TRBV5-1 to TRBJ2-1; 7 bases map to TRBD2. The V and J ends lost 2 bases and 3 bases, in that order; junction bases with no gene match: 8. CDR1 is SGHRS and CDR2 is YFSETQ in the germline V gene. This CDR3 has 16 amino acids.

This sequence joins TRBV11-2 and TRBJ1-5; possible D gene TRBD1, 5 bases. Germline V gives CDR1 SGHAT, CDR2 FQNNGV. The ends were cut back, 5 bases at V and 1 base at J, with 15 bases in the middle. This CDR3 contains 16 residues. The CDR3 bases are TGTGCCAGCAGCCCTCACCGGGGGGGGAGCAATCAGCCCCAGCATTTT. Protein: CASSPHRGGSNQPQHF.

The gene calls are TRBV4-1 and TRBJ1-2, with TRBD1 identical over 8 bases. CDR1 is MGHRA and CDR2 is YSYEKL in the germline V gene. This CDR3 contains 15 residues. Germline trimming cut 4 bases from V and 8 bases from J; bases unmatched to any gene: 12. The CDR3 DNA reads TGCGCCAGCAGCCCTCTGGCAGGGGGCATTGGGGGCTACACCTTC. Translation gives CASSPLAGGIGGYTF.

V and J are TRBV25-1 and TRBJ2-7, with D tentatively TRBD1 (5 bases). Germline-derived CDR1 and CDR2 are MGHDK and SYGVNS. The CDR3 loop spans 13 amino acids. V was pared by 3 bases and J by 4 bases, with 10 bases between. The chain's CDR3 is CASSDRVFYEQYF. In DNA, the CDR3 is TGTGCCAGCAGTGACAGGGTGTTTTACGAGCAGTACTTC.

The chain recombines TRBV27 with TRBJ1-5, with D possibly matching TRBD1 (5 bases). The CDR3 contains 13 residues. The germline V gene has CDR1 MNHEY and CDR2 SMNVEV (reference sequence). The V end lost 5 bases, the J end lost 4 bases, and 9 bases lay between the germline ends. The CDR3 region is CASSPDRNQPQHF. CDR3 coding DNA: TGTGCCAGCAGTCCCGACAGAAATCAGCCCCAGCATTTT.

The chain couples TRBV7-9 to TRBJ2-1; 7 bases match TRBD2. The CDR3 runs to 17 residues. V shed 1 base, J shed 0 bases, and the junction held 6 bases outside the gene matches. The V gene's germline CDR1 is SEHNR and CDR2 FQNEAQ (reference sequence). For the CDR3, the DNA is TGTGCCAGCAGCTTAGGAGCAGCGGGGAGCTCCTACAATGAGCAGTTCTTC. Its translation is CASSLGAAGSSYNEQFF.

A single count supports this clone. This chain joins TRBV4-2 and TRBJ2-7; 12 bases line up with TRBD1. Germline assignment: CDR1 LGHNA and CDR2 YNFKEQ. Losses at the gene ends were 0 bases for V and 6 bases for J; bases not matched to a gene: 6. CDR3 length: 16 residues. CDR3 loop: CASSQDTGTGGREQYF. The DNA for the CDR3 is TGTGCCAGCAGCCAAGATACGGGGACAGGGGGCCGCGAGCAGTACTTC.

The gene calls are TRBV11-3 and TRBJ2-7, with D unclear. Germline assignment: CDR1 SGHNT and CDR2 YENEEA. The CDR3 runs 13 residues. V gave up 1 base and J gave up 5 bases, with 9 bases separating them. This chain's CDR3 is CASSLGEEDEQYF. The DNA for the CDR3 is TGTGCCAGCAGCTTAGGCGAAGAAGACGAGCAGTACTTC. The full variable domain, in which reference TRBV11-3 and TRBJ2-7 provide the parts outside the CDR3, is EAGVVQSPRYKIIEKKQPVAFWCNPISGHNTLYWYLQNLGQGPELLIRYENEEAVDDSQLPKDRFSAERLKGVDSTLKIQPAELGDSAVYLCASSLGEEDEQYFGPGTRLTVT.

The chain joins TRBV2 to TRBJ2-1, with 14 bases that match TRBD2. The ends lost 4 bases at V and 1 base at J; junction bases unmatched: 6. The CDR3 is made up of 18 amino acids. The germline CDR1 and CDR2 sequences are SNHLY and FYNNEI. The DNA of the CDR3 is TGTGCCAGCAGTGGCGCCGGGACTAGCGGGAGATCCTACAATGAGCAGTTCTTC. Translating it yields CASSGAGTSGRSYNEQFF.

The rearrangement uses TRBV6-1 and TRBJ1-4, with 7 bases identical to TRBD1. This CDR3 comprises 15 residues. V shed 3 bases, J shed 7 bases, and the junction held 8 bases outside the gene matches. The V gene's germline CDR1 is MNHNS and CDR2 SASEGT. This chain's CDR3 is CASSDSQGSAEKLFF. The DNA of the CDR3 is TGTGCCAGCAGTGACTCACAGGGGTCGGCTGAAAAACTGTTTTTT.

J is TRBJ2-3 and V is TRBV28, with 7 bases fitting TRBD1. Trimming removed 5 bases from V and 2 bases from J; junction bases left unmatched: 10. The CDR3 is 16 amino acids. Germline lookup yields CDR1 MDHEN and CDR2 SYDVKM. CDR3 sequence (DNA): TGTGCCAGCAGTGAGACAGGGAGAGGAGTCACAGATACGCAGTATTTT. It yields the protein CASSETGRGVTDTQYF.